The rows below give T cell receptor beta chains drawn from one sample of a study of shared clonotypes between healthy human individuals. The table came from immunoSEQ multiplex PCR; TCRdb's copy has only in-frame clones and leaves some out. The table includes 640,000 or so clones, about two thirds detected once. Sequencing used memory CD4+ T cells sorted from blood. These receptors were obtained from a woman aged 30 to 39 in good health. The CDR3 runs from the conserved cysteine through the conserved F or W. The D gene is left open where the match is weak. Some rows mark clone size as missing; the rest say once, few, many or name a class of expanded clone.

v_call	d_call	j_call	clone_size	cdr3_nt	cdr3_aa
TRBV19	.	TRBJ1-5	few	TGTGCCAGTAGTATTGGGGGTTGGCTGGGTCAGCCCCAGCATTTT	CASSIGGWLGQPQHF
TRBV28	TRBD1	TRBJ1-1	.	TGTGCCAGCAGTTTTTACAGGGGGCCAGCTGAAGCTTTCTTT	CASSFYRGPAEAFF
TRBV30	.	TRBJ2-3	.	TGTGCCTGGAGCAGGGGTTCTAGCACAGATACGCAGTATTTT	CAWSRGSSTDTQYF
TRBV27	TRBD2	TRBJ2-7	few	TGTGCCAGCAGTCCCAGGGCTAGCGGCCCCTACGAGCAGTACTTC	CASSPRASGPYEQYF
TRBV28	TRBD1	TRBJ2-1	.	TGTGCCAGCATTCCCCGGGACAGTAAGATCAATGAGCAGTTCTTC	CASIPRDSKINEQFF
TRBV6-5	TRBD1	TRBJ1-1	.	TGTGCCAGCAGTTACGATACATGGGACAGGGGTACTGAAGCTTTCTTT	CASSYDTWDRGTEAFF
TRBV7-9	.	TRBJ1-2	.	TGTGCCAGCAGCTTAAAGGGTGTAGGTGGCTACACCTTC	CASSLKGVGGYTF
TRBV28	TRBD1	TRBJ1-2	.	TGTGCCAGCAGTACAGGGGGCCGAGGCTACACCTTC	CASSTGGRGYTF
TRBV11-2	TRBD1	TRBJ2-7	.	TGTGCCAGCAGCCCCGGGACAGGGGGCTTGTACGAGCAGTACTTC	CASSPGTGGLYEQYF
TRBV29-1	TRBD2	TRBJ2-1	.	TGCAGCGTTATCCCTAATAGCGGGAAAGCACAGTTCTTC	CSVIPNSGKAQFF
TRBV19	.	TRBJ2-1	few	TGTGCCAGTAGTGCCAGGGCAGCCTACAATGAGCAGTTCTTC	CASSARAAYNEQFF
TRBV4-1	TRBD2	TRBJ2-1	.	TGCGCCAGCAGCCAAGATGGGGCTAGCGGGAGTTCCTCCTACAATGAGCAGTTCTTC	CASSQDGASGSSSYNEQFF
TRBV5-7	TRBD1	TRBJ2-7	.	TGTGCCAGCAGCTCCACCGGGACAGGGGATAGGGAGCAGTACTTC	CASSSTGTGDREQYF
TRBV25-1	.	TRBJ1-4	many	TGTGCCAGCAGTGAACCGGGGTGGGGTGCAACTAATGAAAAACTGTTTTTT	CASSEPGWGATNEKLFF
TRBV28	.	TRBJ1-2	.	TGTGCCAGCAGTTTAAGGGTGAACTATGGCTACACCTTC	CASSLRVNYGYTF
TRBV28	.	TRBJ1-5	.	TGTGCCAGCATCGAGGACTCTCTACCGAATCAGCCCCAGCATTTT	CASIEDSLPNQPQHF
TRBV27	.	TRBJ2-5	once	TGTGCCAGCAGTAGATGGGGAGGAGAGACCCAGTACTTC	CASSRWGGETQYF
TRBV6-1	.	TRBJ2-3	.	TGTGCCAGCAAAACAGGGTTGGGCACAGATACGCAGTATTTT	CASKTGLGTDTQYF
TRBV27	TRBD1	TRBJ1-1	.	TGTGCCAGCAGGGGACAGGGCTTCACTGAAGCTTTCTTT	CASRGQGFTEAFF
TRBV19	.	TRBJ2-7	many	TGTGCCAGTTCCCGACTAGTACCACCCTCCTACGAGCAGTACTTC	CASSRLVPPSYEQYF
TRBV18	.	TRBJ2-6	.	TGTGCCAGCTCGTACAGCCGGCTGTATACCAACGTCCTGACTTTC	CASSYSRLYTNVLTF
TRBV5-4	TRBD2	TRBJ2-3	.	TGTGCCAGCAGCCCACGGACTAGCGAGGACACAGATACGCAGTATTTT	CASSPRTSEDTDTQYF
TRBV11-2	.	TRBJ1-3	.	TGTGCCAGCAGCTGGACCGGGACCGCTGGAAACACCATATATTTT	CASSWTGTAGNTIYF
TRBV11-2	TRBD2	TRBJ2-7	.	TGTGCCAGCAGCTCCCGATCCCTAGCGGGAGTTGACGAGCAGTACTTC	CASSSRSLAGVDEQYF
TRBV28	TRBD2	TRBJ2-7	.	TGTGCCAGCATAAAGACTAGCGGGAACTCCTACGAGCAGTACTTC	CASIKTSGNSYEQYF
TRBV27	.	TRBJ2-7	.	TGTGCCAGCAGTTTATCGAGGGGGACGGTCCGCTCCTACGAGCAGTACTTC	CASSLSRGTVRSYEQYF
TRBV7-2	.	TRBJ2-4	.	TGTGCCAGCAGGAGGAAAAACATTCAGTACTTC	CASRRKNIQYF
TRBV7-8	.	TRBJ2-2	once	TGTGCCAGCAGCGGACTCGGACAGTCGGCCGGGGAGCTGTTTTTT	CASSGLGQSAGELFF
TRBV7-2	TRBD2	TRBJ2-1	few	TGTGCCAGCAGCTTAAAGGTAGCGGGGCCTGCTAACTACAATGAGCAGTTCTTC	CASSLKVAGPANYNEQFF
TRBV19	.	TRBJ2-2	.	TGTGCCAGTAGTATAGGGAGCATACCGGGGCAAACCGGGGAGCTGTTTTTT	CASSIGSIPGQTGELFF
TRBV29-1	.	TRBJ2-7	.	TGCAGCGTTGTGGGGGGAGTTCCCTACGAGCAGTACTTC	CSVVGGVPYEQYF
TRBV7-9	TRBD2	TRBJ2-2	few	TGTGCCAGCAGTTATCCGGGACTAGCGGCCCAGGAGCTGTTTTTT	CASSYPGLAAQELFF
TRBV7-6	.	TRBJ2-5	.	TGTGCCAGCAGCATAAAAGAGACCCAGTACTTC	CASSIKETQYF
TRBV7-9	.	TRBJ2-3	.	TGTGCCAGCAGCTCAGCTCTTAGCACAGATACGCAGTATTTT	CASSSALSTDTQYF
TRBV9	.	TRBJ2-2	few	TGTGCCAGCTCACGATGGGGGGCCGGCACCGGGGAGCTGTTTTTT	CASSRWGAGTGELFF
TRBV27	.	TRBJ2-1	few	TGTGCCAGCAGTTTAACGGGTAGACGGAGCTCCTACAATGAGCAGTTCTTC	CASSLTGRRSSYNEQFF
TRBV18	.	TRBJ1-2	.	TGTGCCAGCTCACCAGGGACGCTTAGGGACTATGGCTACACCTTC	CASSPGTLRDYGYTF
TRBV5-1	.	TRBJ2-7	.	TGCGCCAGCAGCTTGGCCGCGGGACTTTCCTACGAGCAGTACTTC	CASSLAAGLSYEQYF
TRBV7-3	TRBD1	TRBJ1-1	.	TGTGCCAGCAGCTTACAGGGGGAAACTGAAGCTTTCTTT	CASSLQGETEAFF
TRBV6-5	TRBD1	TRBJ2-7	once	TGTGCCAGCAGTTCTCAGACAGGGAACAACGAGCAGTACTTC	CASSSQTGNNEQYF
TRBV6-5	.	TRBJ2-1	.	TGTGCCAGCAGTTATGAGGGAGTCGGCCGCGATGAGCAGTTCTTC	CASSYEGVGRDEQFF
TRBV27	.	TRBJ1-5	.	TGTGCCAGCAGACTACAGGGAATTAGCAATCAGCCCCAGCATTTT	CASRLQGISNQPQHF
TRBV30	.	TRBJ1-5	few	TGTGCCTGGTCGGGGCAGGGCGATCAGCCCCAGCATTTT	CAWSGQGDQPQHF
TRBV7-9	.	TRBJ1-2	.	TGTGCCAGCAGCTCACCGAGGGCAATTGGCTACACCTTC	CASSSPRAIGYTF
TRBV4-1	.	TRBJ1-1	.	TGCGCCAGCAGCCATCTAGGACGGGACACTTTAAAGAACACTGAAGCTTTCTTT	CASSHLGRDTLKNTEAFF
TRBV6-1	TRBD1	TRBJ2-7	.	TGTGCCAGCAGACAGGGGGCATCTGACGAGCAGTACTTC	CASRQGASDEQYF
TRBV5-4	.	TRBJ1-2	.	TGTGCCAGCAGCTCTCCGGACGGAGGGAGAGGCTACACCTTC	CASSSPDGGRGYTF
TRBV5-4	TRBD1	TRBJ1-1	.	TGTGCCAGCAACAACAGGGGCATAACGAACACTGAAGCTTTCTTT	CASNNRGITNTEAFF